This record concerns one T cell receptor (beta chain) sequence. This clone was recorded a few times. Its target antigen remains unknown. Qualities for individual bases were not recorded, and no much larger clone is one base off. Donors were healthy HIV-negative adults with no recently reported acute infections or vaccinations. Every donor was a Caucasian adult residing in Nashville, Tennessee, USA. CD4+ T cells were enriched by magnetic negative selection, after which naive cells were positively selected on CD45RA and the negative fraction was taken as the memory subset. After blood collection by leukapheresis, PBMCs were isolated using Ficoll-Histopaque density gradient centrifugation and then cryopreserved in the vapor phase of liquid nitrogen. Analytical flow cytometry was used to check the purity and quantity of every magnetically sorted T cell population. Each sorted fraction had its genomic DNA isolated and then quantified by UV absorbance on a Nanodrop 2000c.

The germline ends are 8 bases apart after V is trimmed by 1 base and J by 1 base. The cysteine opens and the phenylalanine closes a CDR3 of 14 amino acids. CDR3 DNA is the only sequence kept; it has 42 bases, read in frame from the first base. According to the germline V gene (reference sequence), CDR1 reads SGHKS and CDR2 reads YYEKEE. TCR CDR3 regions were amplified from genomic DNA by multiplex PCR using the deep immunoSEQ assay. Extracted genomic DNA from each cell subset was distributed evenly across all wells of several immunoSEQ 96-well plates, and each plate was treated as a replicate. For sorted subsets, around 0.2 ug genomic DNA, equal to tens of thousands of T cell genomes, was loaded into each replicate PCR. The purified libraries were quantified using a Qubit 3.0 fluorometer, sized with a Bioanalyzer 2100, and then quantified again using the KAPA Library Quantification kit. Every immunoSEQ 96-well plate was sequenced on a dedicated single-read 150-cycle Illumina NextSeq 550 flow cell. The authors' analysis ran thus. Because the immunoSEQ output held only junctional sequences and lacked quality scores, the filtering could not match the filtering applied to full-length reads. Sequences were annotated with PyIR, a Python wrapper for IgBLAST v1.9, and V/J genes and CDR3 were assigned using IMGT germline references. Reads were removed for weak V/J assignments (E-value above 1e-6), missing CDR3, stop codons, out-of-frame junctions, or ambiguous translated residues. V3J clonotypes were defined as sequences sharing the same inferred V gene, J gene, and CDR3 amino acid sequence. The percentage overlap between two repertoires was calculated by dividing the number of shared unique clonotypes by the size of the smaller repertoire. Three approaches were used to assess repertoire richness: RTK rarefaction, the Chao1 estimator, and Recon v2.1 estimates of unobserved clonotypes. OLGA was used to compute generation probabilities for all TCRbeta clonotypes that the gDNA method yielded from a handful of donors. Imported from immuneACCESS, the table was reduced by TCRdb to in-frame sequences with V and J called. These copies leave out some clones; in studies compared against another copy, an unresolved V gene accounts for under half, and the cause of the remainder is not known. Clonal size and the V and J genes are those of that table, whereas D and trimming came from the DNA. The sample contains 980,000 or so clones, approximately 80% of them found a single time. The leading ten clones occupy approximately 1.5% of the sample.

The sample originates from a study of shared clonotypes between healthy human individuals (dated by TCRdb to the early 2020s). About the study as a whole: The cohort included a few men and a couple of women between 18 and 49 years of age. Between about 0.94 and 8.9 billion PBMCs per donor were obtained by leukapheresis. Libraries were prepared and TCR repertoires were sequenced by different laboratories using diverse techniques, in order to increase sequencing depth and limit assay-specific biases. Per donor, three plates each were used for CD4 naive and CD4 memory, two for CD8 naive, and one for CD8 memory. The study deeply sequenced blood TCR repertoires of five healthy adults to estimate repertoire size and the extent of clonotype sharing between individuals. Broader findings and caveats from the paper: Incomplete sequencing was indicated by rarefaction of sorted-subset datasets, despite the large sequencing depth. Pairwise subsampling indicated that sequencing depth was expected to affect the degree of clonotype sharing among donors. Because the study included only a small number of donors, the genetic and exposure-history diversity represented was limited. Only blood was sampled, and tissue TCR repertoires likely differ from those in blood. Across a handful of donors, about 5.2% of naive CD4, roughly 3.4% of naive CD8, roughly 2.3% of memory CD4, and around 0.4% of memory CD8 clonotypes were shared. Compared with non-shared clonotypes, the clonotypes found in all four sorted-subset donors had higher generation probabilities. Larger estimated clonotype richness was generally found for naive subsets than for memory subsets.

This sequence uses TRBV5-5 and TRBJ1-1; matching of 5 bases hints at TRBD1 as the D gene. The source material was memory CD4+ T cells sorted from blood. The sample's cell subset or site label, decoded: CD45RA-negative fraction. This sequence was found in a man aged 18 to 35 in good health. Here is the DNA: TGTGCCAGCAGCTTGCAGGGACCGAACACTGAAGCTTTCTTT. The translation is CASSLQGPNTEAFF.